This T cell receptor beta chain was captured in a study of cytomegalovirus exposure and HLA in healthy donors. The V gene's germline CDR1 is SNHLY and CDR2 FYNNEI. The CDR3 length is 13 residues. V was cut by 4 bases and J by 4 bases, with 7 bases left in between. These donors counted as nominally healthy when sampled, but unrecorded immune exposures were likely. Note on this clone: The target antigen is unknown.

Primers included in the PCR were 60 Vbeta and 13 Jbeta primers. How the authors handled the data: Unique TCR beta chains numbered approximately 80 million in a later analysis, with around 10 million shared. Sequencing was performed with immunoSEQ multiplex PCR; in TCRdb, only in-frame clones are kept and a portion is missing. Clone size and the V and J calls come from that table; the DNA yielded D and trimming. The sample lists some 170,000 clones; 75% to 85% were seen once. Study outcomes and limitations: Looking again later, the authors saw that most CMV-associated TCR beta chains seemed HLA-restricted. The majority of TCR sequences were rare, yet some public TCRs appeared in many donors.

This chain uses TRBV2 with TRBJ1-4; a weak D match, TRBD1 (5 bases). Input material: PBMCs. This receptor was obtained from a woman between 55 and 75 years old in good health and CMV-seropositive. The CDR3 protein is CASSGQSNEKLFF. CDR3 nucleotides: TGTGCCAGCAGTGGACAGAGTAATGAAAAACTGTTTTTT.